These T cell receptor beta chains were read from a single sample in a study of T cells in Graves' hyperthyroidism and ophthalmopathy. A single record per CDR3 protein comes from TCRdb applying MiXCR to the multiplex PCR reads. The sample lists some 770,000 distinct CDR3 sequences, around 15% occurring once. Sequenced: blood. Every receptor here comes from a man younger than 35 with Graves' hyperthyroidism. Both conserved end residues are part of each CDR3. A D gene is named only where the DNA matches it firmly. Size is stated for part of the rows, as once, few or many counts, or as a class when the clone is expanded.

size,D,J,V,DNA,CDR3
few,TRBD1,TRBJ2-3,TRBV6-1,TGTGCCAGCAGTACTAGGGACAGGTTGGGCTCCACAGATACGCAGTATTTT,CASSTRDRLGSTDTQYF
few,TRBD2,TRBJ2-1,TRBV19,TGTGCCAGTACCAGGACTAGCGGGAGGAAGAATGAGCAGTTCTTC,CASTRTSGRKNEQFF
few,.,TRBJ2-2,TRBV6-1,TGTGCCAGCAGTTCCCGGACGGTTACGAACACCGGGGAGCTGTTTTTT,CASSSRTVTNTGELFF
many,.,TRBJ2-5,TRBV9,TGTGCCAGCAGCCCCCTGGGGCCCCAAGAGACCCAGTACTTC,CASSPLGPQETQYF
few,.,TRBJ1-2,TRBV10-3,TGTGCCATCAGCTCTGGTCCAGGACCTAACTATGGCTACACCTTC,CAISSGPGPNYGYTF
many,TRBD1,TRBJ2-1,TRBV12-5,TGTGCTAGCCGGCCACAGGGGCAGCCACGGCGGTACGACAATGAGCAGTTCTTC,CASRPQGQPRRYDNEQFF
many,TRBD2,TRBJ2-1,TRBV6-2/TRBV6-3,TGTGCCAGCACCTTAGCGGGAGGGCCGAATGAGCAGTTCTTC,CASTLAGGPNEQFF
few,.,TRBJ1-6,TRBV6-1,TGTGCCAGCAGTCTCACGGGACGGTATAATTCACCCCTCCACTTT,CASSLTGRYNSPLHF
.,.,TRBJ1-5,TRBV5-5,TGTGCCAGCAGCCGGGGTGTGGGAAGTCAGCCCCAGCATTTT,CASSRGVGSQPQHF
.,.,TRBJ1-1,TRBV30,TGTGCCTGGAGTGTACCCAAGTTCACTGAAGCTTTCTTT,CAWSVPKFTEAFF
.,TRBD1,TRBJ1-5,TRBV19,TGTGCCAGTAGTAACCGGGACAGGGGACGGCCCCAGCATTTT,CASSNRDRGRPQHF
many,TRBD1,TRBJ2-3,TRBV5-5,TGTGCCAGCAGCAGCCGGACAGGGGCTCGGGCAGATACGCAGTATTTT,CASSSRTGARADTQYF
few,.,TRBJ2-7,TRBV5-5,TGTGCCAGCAGCCCAGGGCGGGCCGAGCAGTACTTC,CASSPGRAEQYF
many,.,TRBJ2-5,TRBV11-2,TGTGCCAGCAGGACAACCGGGTCCCAAGAGACCCAGTACTTC,CASRTTGSQETQYF
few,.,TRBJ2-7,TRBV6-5,TGTGCCAGCAGTTACGGGGACATGAGCTCCCACGAGCAGTACTTC,CASSYGDMSSHEQYF
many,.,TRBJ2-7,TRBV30,TGTGCCTGGAGTGTACAGCAGGTGGAGGTCCACGAGCAGTACTTC,CAWSVQQVEVHEQYF
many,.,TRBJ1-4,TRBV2,TGTGCCACAGGACGGACCTCTACAAAACCTAATGAAAAACTGTTTTTT,CATGRTSTKPNEKLFF
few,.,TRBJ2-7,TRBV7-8,TGTGCCAGCAGCTTAGCGTTTGCCACCGAGCAGTACTTC,CASSLAFATEQYF
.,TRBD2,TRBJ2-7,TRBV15,TGTGCCACCAGCAGAGGACTAGCGGGAAGGGGGAGCTCCTACGAGCAGTACTTC,CATSRGLAGRGSSYEQYF
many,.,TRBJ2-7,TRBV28,TGTGCCAGCAGTTCGCCAGGGCGGCCCTACGAGCAGTACTTC,CASSSPGRPYEQYF
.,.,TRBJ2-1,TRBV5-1,TGCGCCAGCAGCATCCCTCCCTCTGAGCAGTTCTTC,CASSIPPSEQFF
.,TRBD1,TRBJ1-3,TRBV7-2,TGTGCCAGCAGCTCAGGGGGACAGTATGGAAACACCATATATTTT,CASSSGGQYGNTIYF
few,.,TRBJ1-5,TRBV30,TGTGCCTGGAGTGTAGGAGTCGTAGGGGATCAGCCCCAGCATTTT,CAWSVGVVGDQPQHF
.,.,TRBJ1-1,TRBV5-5,TGTGCCAGCAGCTTGGAGCCGGCTAACACTGAAGCTTTCTTT,CASSLEPANTEAFF
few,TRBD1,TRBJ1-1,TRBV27,TGTGCCAGCACCCCGACAGGGAACTCTGAAGCTTTCTTT,CASTPTGNSEAFF
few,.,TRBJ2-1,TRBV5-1,TGCGCCAGCAGCGGGTTAGGGGGGTTGAGCTCCTACAATGAGCAGTTCTTC,CASSGLGGLSSYNEQFF
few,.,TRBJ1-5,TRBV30,TGTGCCTGGGGAGACAGGAACAATCAGCCCCAGCATTTT,CAWGDRNNQPQHF
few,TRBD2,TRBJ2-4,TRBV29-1,TGCAGCGTTGAAGGTGGGGCGACTAGCTCAAACATTCAGTACTTC,CSVEGGATSSNIQYF
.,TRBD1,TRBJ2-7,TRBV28,TGTGCCAGCAGTCATTCTGGACAGGGGAACGACGAGCAGTACTTC,CASSHSGQGNDEQYF
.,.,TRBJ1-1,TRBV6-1,TGTGCCAGCACCTCCCTGAGACCCCTTGAAGCTTTCTTT,CASTSLRPLEAFF
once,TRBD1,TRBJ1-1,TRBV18,TGTGCCAGCTCACCACGGGACAGGCCATCTGAAGCTTTCTTT,CASSPRDRPSEAFF
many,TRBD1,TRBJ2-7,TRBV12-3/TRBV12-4,TGTGCCAGCAGTCGGAACGAGGACAGGACCTACGAGCAGTACTTC,CASSRNEDRTYEQYF
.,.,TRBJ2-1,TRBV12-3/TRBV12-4,TGTGCCAGCAGTTTAGCGCTGGGCTCCGTCTCCTACAATGAGCAGTTCTTC,CASSLALGSVSYNEQFF
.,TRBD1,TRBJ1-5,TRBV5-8,TGTGCCAGCAGCGTGACAGGGAGGAGCAATCAGCCCCAGCATTTT,CASSVTGRSNQPQHF
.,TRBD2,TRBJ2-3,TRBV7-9,TGTGCCAGCAGCTCCGGACTAGCGGGAGGGTATTCAAATACGCAGTATTTT,CASSSGLAGGYSNTQYF
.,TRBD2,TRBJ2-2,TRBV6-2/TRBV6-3,TGTGCCAGCAGTTACTTACCAAGACTAGCGGGAGTCGGAGGGGAGCTGTTTTTT,CASSYLPRLAGVGGELFF
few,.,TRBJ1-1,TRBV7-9,TGTGCCAGCAGCATCAGGGTTCCCGATACGAACACTGAAGCTTTCTTT,CASSIRVPDTNTEAFF
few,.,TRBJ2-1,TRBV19,TGTGCCAGTAGTCCGATCGCGGGGATGGACAATGAGCAGTTCTTC,CASSPIAGMDNEQFF
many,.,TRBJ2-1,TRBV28,TGTGCCAGCAGTTTGCCACCCTCCGGGCATGAGCAGTTCTTC,CASSLPPSGHEQFF
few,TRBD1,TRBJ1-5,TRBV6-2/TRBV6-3,TGTGCCAGCAGAAGGGGGGACAGGGGGCACGGCAATCAGCCCCAGCATTTT,CASRRGDRGHGNQPQHF
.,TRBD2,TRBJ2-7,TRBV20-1,TGCAGTGCGACTAGCGGGATGTACGAGCAGTACTTC,CSATSGMYEQYF
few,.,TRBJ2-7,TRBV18,TGTGCCAGCTCACCACCGTCCCGGGTTGACGAGCAGTACTTC,CASSPPSRVDEQYF
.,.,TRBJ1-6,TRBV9,TGTGCCAGCAGCGTTGGGAGGGATGATTCACCCCTCCACTTT,CASSVGRDDSPLHF
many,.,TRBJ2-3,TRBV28,TGTGCCAGCAGTTTCAATACGCAGTATTTT,CASSFNTQYF
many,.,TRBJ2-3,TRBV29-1,TGCAGCGTTGGTAGAGATGTTACAGATACGCAGTATTTT,CSVGRDVTDTQYF
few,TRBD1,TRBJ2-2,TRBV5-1,TGCGCCAGCAGCCAAGACAGGGTTGGAGCCGGGGAGCTGTTTTTT,CASSQDRVGAGELFF
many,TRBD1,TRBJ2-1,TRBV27,TGTGCCAGCAGAGAGACAGGGAAGAGCTCCTACAATGAGCAGTTCTTC,CASRETGKSSYNEQFF
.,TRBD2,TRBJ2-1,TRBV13,TGTGCCAGCAGCTTAATTCTACCATTGAGGGAGGGCCTGGGGAATGAGCAGTTCTTC,CASSLILPLREGLGNEQFF
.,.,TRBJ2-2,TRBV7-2,TGTGCCAGCAGCTTACCGGGACTCTACACCGGGGAGCTGTTTTTT,CASSLPGLYTGELFF
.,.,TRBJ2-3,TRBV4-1,TGCGCCAGCAGCCGGACTCAGCGGCGGGACACAGATACGCAGTATTTT,CASSRTQRRDTDTQYF
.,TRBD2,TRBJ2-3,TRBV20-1,TGCAGTGCTAGAGATGGTAGCGGGACGGGAGATACGCAGTATTTT,CSARDGSGTGDTQYF
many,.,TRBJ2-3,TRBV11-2,TGTGCCAGCAGCTCAGTACAGGGACGCACAGATACGCAGTATTTT,CASSSVQGRTDTQYF